The TCR beta chain under discussion was sequenced for a study of T-cell memory formation after mild COVID-19. Study-level findings and limits: CD4/CD8 balance characterized clones contracting day 15 to 85, and CD4+ skew characterized later expanders.

TCRdb analysed the 5' RACE reads with MiXCR anew, one entry per CDR3 protein. The repertoire holds 400,000 to 500,000 distinct CDR3 sequences, with 15% to 25% as singletons. This clonotype occurred a few times. Its antigen is not known. Losses at the gene ends were 6 bases for V and 4 bases for J; bases not matched to a gene: 1. This CDR3 spans 14 amino acids. Looked up from germline, CDR1 is MNHNS and CDR2 is SASEGT. The receptor was isolated from an adult woman who had mild COVID-19 (a few samples of this study predate the infection). Cell type and time point are not known. The sample was PBMCs or a T cell subset sorted from them (not recorded which). The V and J genes are TRBV6-1 and TRBJ2-1, with TRBD2 matching 12 bases. CDR3: CASSGTSGYNEQFF. DNA of the CDR3: TGTGCCAGCAGCGGGACTAGCGGGTACAATGAGCAGTTCTTC.